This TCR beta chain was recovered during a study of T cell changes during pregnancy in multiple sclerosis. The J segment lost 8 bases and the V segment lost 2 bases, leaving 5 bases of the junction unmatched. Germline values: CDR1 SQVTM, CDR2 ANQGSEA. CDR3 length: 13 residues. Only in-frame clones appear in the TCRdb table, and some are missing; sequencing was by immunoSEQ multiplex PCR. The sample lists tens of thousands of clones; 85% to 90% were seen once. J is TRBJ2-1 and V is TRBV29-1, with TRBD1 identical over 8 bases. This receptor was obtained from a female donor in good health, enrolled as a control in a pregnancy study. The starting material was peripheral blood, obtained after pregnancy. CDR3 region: CSVEPQGAHEQFF. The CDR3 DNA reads TGCAGCGTTGAACCCCAGGGGGCGCATGAGCAGTTCTTC.